These 30 T cell receptor beta chains came from one sample sequenced in a study of cytomegalovirus exposure and HLA in healthy donors. Sequencing used immunoSEQ multiplex PCR; TCRdb keeps in-frame clones, though not all of them. There are fewer than 60,000 clones in the sample; 93% occur only once, and more than 1.5% lies in the top ten. The sequencing input was PBMCs. The receptors originated from a woman between 18 and 30 years old in good health and CMV-seropositive.

The CDR3 region is CASSPPQGSNNSPLHF. CDR3 bases: TGTGCCAGCTCACCACCCCAGGGGTCCAATAATTCACCCCTCCACTTT. J is TRBJ1-6 and V is TRBV18; TRBD1 might be the D (6 bases). V gave up 0 bases and J gave up 5 bases, with 11 bases separating them. The CDR3 contains 16 residues. CDR1 is KGHSH, CDR2 LQKENI, per germline.

This rearrangement joins TRBV5-1 to TRBJ2-1; the match to TRBD2 covers 14 bases. The CDR3 runs to 16 residues. With V trimmed by 4 bases and J by 15 bases, 15 bases remained unmatched. Germline V lookup: CDR1 SGHRS, CDR2 YFSETQ. CDR3 in amino acids: CASSTGTSGGTGLRFF. CDR3 DNA sequence: TGCGCCAGCAGCACCGGGACTAGCGGGGGAACTGGGCTTAGGTTCTTC. Supplemented by reference TRBV5-1 and TRBJ2-1, the full variable domain reads KAGVTQTPRYLIKTRGQQVTLSCSPISGHRSVSWYQQTPGQGLQFLFEYFSETQRNKGNFPGRFSGRQFSNSRSEMNVSTLELGDSALYLCASSTGTSGGTGLRFFGPGTRLTVL.

V usage is TRBV6-5 and J usage is TRBJ1-1, with 7 bases identical to TRBD1. CDR3 length: 15 amino acids. Germline CDR1 reads MNHEY; CDR2 reads SVGAGI. The J segment lost 6 bases and the V segment lost 2 bases, leaving 9 bases of the junction unmatched. As DNA, the CDR3 is TGTGCCAGCAGTTACCGCGGTCTCCAGGGGGCTGAAGCTTTCTTT. As protein: CASSYRGLQGAEAFF.

The chain couples TRBV5-4 to TRBJ2-3, with 8 bases identical to TRBD2. Germline lookup yields CDR1 SGHNT and CDR2 YYREEE (reference sequence). The V segment lost 4 bases and the J segment 5 bases; nucleotides outside the gene matches: 9. The CDR3 is 15 residues long. The CDR3, as DNA: TGTGCCAGCAGCCTATTTAGCGGGGACGGAGATACGCAGTATTTT. This encodes CASSLFSGDGDTQYF.

The rearrangement joins TRBV4-3 to TRBJ1-1, with D maybe TRBD1 (6 bases). V was trimmed by 3 bases and J by 1 base, leaving 15 bases between them. Germline CDR1 reads LGHNA; CDR2 reads YSLEER. CDR3 length: 16 residues. As DNA, the CDR3 is TGCGCCAGCAGCCAGGCTTGGGGACATTCGAACACTGAAGCTTTCTTT. Its protein product is CASSQAWGHSNTEAFF.

Concerning this clone itself: This CDR3 is missing its conserved last phenylalanine or tryptophan, likely due to a read error. The DNA is left out, because the CDR3 cannot be placed on it with certainty; the CDR3 is given as TCRdb lists it. V gene TRBV7-8 combines with J gene TRBJ1-2. Termini included, the CDR3 measures 12 amino acids. Germline V gives CDR1 SGHVS, CDR2 FQNEAQ. This chain's CDR3 is CASSLHQNFLNY.

This chain uses TRBV5-6 with TRBJ1-2, with unresolved D. CDR3 length: 11 amino acids. The germline gives CDR1 SGHDT, CDR2 YYEEEE. Deletions cut 4 bases from V and 13 bases from J, with 14 bases between. CDR3: CASSREGGITF. CDR3 nucleotide sequence: TGTGCCAGCAGCAGAGAGGGCGGTATCACCTTC. Full variable domain (missing parts from reference TRBV5-6 and TRBJ1-2): DAGVTQSPTHLIKTRGQQVTLRCSPKSGHDTVSWYQQALGQGPQFIFQYYEEEERQRGNFPDRFSGHQFPNYSSELNVNALLLGDSALYLCASSREGGITFGSGTRLTVV.

The chain has TRBV5-1 and TRBJ1-4, with TRBD1 as a possible D gene (6 bases). Trimming cost V 2 bases and J 7 bases, with 9 bases left between them. The CDR3 loop spans 13 amino acids. Germline lookup yields CDR1 SGHRS and CDR2 YFSETQ. For the CDR3, the DNA is TGCGCCAGCAGCTTTGGGGGCGGTGAAAAACTGTTTTTT. Translating it yields CASSFGGGEKLFF.

This clone was observed a single time. This chain joins TRBV5-1 and TRBJ2-7, with 7 bases identical to TRBD1. Germline V gives CDR1 SGHRS, CDR2 YFSETQ. V lost 0 bases, J lost 5 bases, and 2 bases stayed unmatched. The CDR3 covers 13 residues. The CDR3 sequence: CASSLVDRDEQYF. The CDR3 region has the DNA TGCGCCAGCAGCTTGGTCGACAGGGACGAGCAGTACTTC.

The chain is built from TRBV10-3 and TRBJ2-3; D uncertain. Germline assignment: CDR1 ENHRY and CDR2 SYGVKD. V lost 2 bases and J lost 6, with 6 bases in between. The CDR3 runs to 12 residues. CDR3 DNA sequence: TGTGCCATCAGTGAGGGCCACGATACGCAGTATTTT. Protein sequence: CAISEGHDTQYF.

This rearrangement joins TRBV5-1 to TRBJ1-5, with 7 bases that match TRBD1. In germline, CDR1 is SGHRS, CDR2 YFSETQ. The V gene end was trimmed by 0 bases and the J gene end by 7 bases; junction bases not matched to a gene: 7. The CDR3 consists of 15 residues. The CDR3 DNA sequence: TGCGCCAGCAGCTTGGCCGACAGGGTGAGGCAGCCCCAGCATTTT. It is translated as CASSLADRVRQPQHF. The full variable domain, with the rest looked up from reference TRBV5-1 and TRBJ1-5, is KAGVTQTPRYLIKTRGQQVTLSCSPISGHRSVSWYQQTPGQGLQFLFEYFSETQRNKGNFPGRFSGRQFSNSRSEMNVSTLELGDSALYLCASSLADRVRQPQHFGDGTRLSIL.

The CDR3 DNA reads as TGCGCCAGCAGCCAAGAGATGGGCCAGCCCCAGCATTTT. Its protein product is CASSQEMGQPQHF. The chain carries TRBV4-3 and TRBJ1-5; D unclear. Trimming shortened V by 0 bases and J by 7 bases, and 7 bases separated the two germline ends. Per the germline V gene, CDR1 is LGHNA and CDR2 is YSLEER. This CDR3 is built from 13 residues.

The chain employs TRBV4-1 and TRBJ2-2, with 8 positions matching TRBD1. CDR3 length: 16 amino acids. Per the germline V gene, CDR1 is MGHRA and CDR2 is YSYEKL. Unmatched junction bases numbered 8, after V lost 4 bases and J lost 4 bases. The CDR3 bases are TGCGCCAGCAGCCTCCGGACAGGGACTGGCACCGGGGAGCTGTTTTTT. Amino acids: CASSLRTGTGTGELFF.

The rearrangement uses TRBV25-1 and TRBJ2-7; 10 bases fit TRBD1. Germline V gives CDR1 MGHDK, CDR2 SYGVNS. The ends lost 3 bases at V and 4 bases at J; junction bases unmatched: 6. This CDR3 spans 15 amino acids. CDR3 coding DNA: TGTGCCAGCAGTGACCGGGACAGGGGAAGTTACGAGCAGTACTTC. Translated, it gives CASSDRDRGSYEQYF.

V and J are TRBV29-1 and TRBJ1-4; possibly TRBD1 for D (6 bases). The CDR3 is made up of 16 amino acids. The V and J ends lost 6 bases and 5 bases respectively, with 22 bases between them. The germline V gene has CDR1 SQVTM and CDR2 ANQGSEA. CDR3 sequence (DNA): TGCAGCGTAGAGGACCGTTGGACAGAAGGCAATGAAAAACTGTTTTTT. Its protein is CSVEDRWTEGNEKLFF.

V and J are TRBV6-6 and TRBJ1-6, with D unresolved. The CDR3 runs to 14 residues. Germline CDR1 MNHNY, CDR2 SVGAGI (reference sequence). V lost 4 bases and J lost 7, with 11 bases in between. CDR3 residues: CASSFGRENSPLHF. CDR3 nucleotide sequence: TGTGCCAGCAGTTTCGGACGGGAGAATTCACCCCTCCACTTT.

The chain has TRBV18 and TRBJ2-5, with TRBD1 identical over 8 bases. The CDR3 extends over 16 amino acids. Germline-derived CDR1 and CDR2 are KGHSH and LQKENI. The V segment lost 3 bases and the J segment 4 bases; nucleotides outside the gene matches: 10. For the CDR3, the DNA is TGTGCCAGCTCACCCGGCCCAGAACAGGGGGGAGAGACCCAGTACTTC. Translation gives CASSPGPEQGGETQYF.

J is TRBJ2-5 and V is TRBV5-1; possible D gene TRBD2, 6 bases. The V and J ends lost 0 bases and 7 bases respectively, with 13 bases between them. The CDR3 sequence is 14 residues long. Germline V gives CDR1 SGHRS, CDR2 YFSETQ. For the CDR3, the DNA is TGCGCCAGCAGCTTGGCCGGGGCCGGGGGGACCCAGTACTTC. It encodes CASSLAGAGGTQYF.

The CDR3 DNA follows: TGTGCCAGCAGCTTGCGGGGGGCCGGCGAGACCCAGTACTTC. Amino acid sequence: CASSLRGAGETQYF. V gene TRBV5-4 combines with J gene TRBJ2-5; possibly TRBD2 for D (7 bases). V lost 1 base to trimming and J lost 5 bases, with 12 bases between them. CDR1 is SGHNT and CDR2 is YYREEE in the germline V gene (reference sequence). The CDR3 is made up of 14 amino acids.

DNA of the CDR3: TGTGCCTGGAGTAGGGGGCGTCCTAATGAAAAACTGTTTTTT. This codes for CAWSRGRPNEKLFF. The chain couples TRBV30 to TRBJ1-4, with 7 bases fitting TRBD1. CDR3 length: 14 residues. CDR1 GTSNPN and CDR2 SVGIG come from the germline V gene (reference sequence). V lost 2 bases to trimming and J lost 3 bases; unmatched junction nucleotides: 3.

The rearrangement joins TRBV4-1 to TRBJ2-7; a possible D gene is TRBD1 (5 bases). CDR3 size: 13 residues. Trimming removed 2 bases from V and 2 bases from J, with 7 bases in between. CDR1 is MGHRA and CDR2 is YSYEKL in the germline V gene. The CDR3 protein is CASSQSRAYEQYF. The CDR3 coding sequence is TGCGCCAGCAGCCAAAGCAGGGCCTACGAGCAGTACTTC.

Concerning this clone itself: The same CDR3 also results from other DNA sequences found in this sample. The rearrangement uses TRBV9 and TRBJ1-6, with 7 bases that match TRBD1. The germline V gene has CDR1 SGDLS and CDR2 YYNGEE. The V segment lost 2 bases and the J segment 6 bases; nucleotides outside the gene matches: 2. The CDR3 is 14 amino acids. The CDR3 here is CASSVAGGNSPLHF. The CDR3 nucleotides are TGTGCCAGCAGCGTGGCAGGGGGTAATTCACCCCTCCACTTT.

The chain links TRBV18 to TRBJ1-1; D not resolved. CDR3 size: 13 residues. V lost 3 bases, J lost 3 bases, and 8 bases lay in between. Germline V gene lookup returns CDR1 KGHSH and CDR2 LQKENI. The CDR3 DNA follows: TGTGCCAGCTCACCTTCCGTTTACACTGAAGCTTTCTTT. Its translation: CASSPSVYTEAFF.

The gene calls are TRBV5-6 and TRBJ1-2, with 7 bases aligning to TRBD1. This CDR3 region has 15 residues. Germline CDR1 SGHDT, CDR2 YYEEEE. Germline trimming cut 2 bases from V and 4 bases from J; bases unmatched to any gene: 8. CDR3 sequence reads: CASSFWDREFYGYTF. CDR3 coding DNA: TGTGCCAGCAGCTTTTGGGACAGAGAATTCTATGGCTACACCTTC.

The chain links TRBV7-7 to TRBJ2-1; 11 positions agree with TRBD2. Germline CDR1 reads SSHAT; CDR2 reads FNYEAQ (reference sequence). This CDR3 has 15 residues. The J segment lost 5 bases and the V segment lost 3 bases, leaving 3 bases of the junction unmatched. The CDR3 nucleotides are TGTGCCAGCAGCTTGGGACTAGCGGCCAACAATGAGCAGTTCTTC. Encoded protein: CASSLGLAANNEQFF. The variable domain in full, with the rest retrieved from reference TRBV7-7 and TRBJ2-1, is GAGVSQSPRYKVTKRGQDVTLRCDPISSHATLYWYQQALGQGPEFLTYFNYEAQPDKSGLPSDRFSAERPEGSISTLTIQRTEQRDSAMYRCASSLGLAANNEQFFGPGTRLTVL.

CDR3 residues: CASSPRAGGVPDTQYF. The CDR3, as DNA: TGTGCCAGCAGTCCCAGAGCGGGGGGGGTTCCAGATACGCAGTATTTT. This chain links TRBV27 with TRBJ2-3; 10 bases agree with TRBD2. Germline-derived CDR1 and CDR2 are MNHEY and SMNVEV (reference sequence). J lost 4 bases, V lost 5 bases, and 9 bases had no gene match. The CDR3 loop spans 16 amino acids.

The chain links TRBV6-5 to TRBJ2-7; weak D call: TRBD1 (6 bases). Trimming took off 7 bases at V and 3 bases at J, with 16 bases between the two ends. The CDR3 totals 14 residues. Germline values: CDR1 MNHEY, CDR2 SVGAGI. CDR3 residues: CASNRAETYYEQYF. CDR3 DNA sequence: TGTGCCAGCAACAGGGCCGAAACGTACTACGAGCAGTACTTC.

The V call is TRBV7-2, the J call TRBJ2-5; D is perhaps TRBD2 (5 bases). CDR3 length: 14 amino acids. Trimming removed 1 base at V and 5 bases at J, with 11 bases between. CDR1 is SGHTA and CDR2 is FQGNSA in the germline V gene. For the CDR3, the DNA is TGTGCCAGCAGCTTAGGTCTCGGGGTGGAGACCCAGTACTTC. Residues: CASSLGLGVETQYF.

The CDR3 bases are TGTGCCAGCAGCCCAGGGGCCAATTTGAACACTGAAGCTTTCTTT. Translating gives CASSPGANLNTEAFF. The chain links TRBV11-2 to TRBJ1-1, with a possible D match to TRBD1 (6 bases). CDR1 and CDR2 from the germline V gene are SGHAT and FQNNGV. This CDR3 contains 15 residues. The V and J ends lost 5 bases and 0 bases respectively, with 13 bases between them.

This chain links TRBV6-1 with TRBJ2-3; perhaps TRBD1 as D (5 bases). Trimming cost V 8 bases and J 4 bases, with 19 bases left between them. The CDR3 is 15 residues long. Germline assignment: CDR1 MNHNS and CDR2 SASEGT. The CDR3 DNA is TGTGCCAGCTATAAATGGGGCGTTGGGGCAGATACGCAGTATTTT. Translating gives CASYKWGVGADTQYF.